This T cell receptor beta chain was identified in a study of blood T cell repertoires in COVID-19. Across the study: The origin of the acute and convalescent COVID-19 samples was the United States, Italy and Spain.

Trimming stripped 3 bases from V and 2 bases from J, with 9 bases between. The CDR3 totals 14 residues. CDR1 and CDR2 from the germline V gene are MGHRA and YSYEKL. Seattle patients were enrolled while actively infected and followed longitudinally. In the original analysis: Amplification of reference gene primers was used by the study to estimate nucleated cell counts. Sequenced by immunoSEQ multiplex PCR; TCRdb stores in-frame clones only, minus some. D and trimming were read from the DNA, whereas the V and J calls and clone size are those reported in that table. Of some 110,000 clones in the sample, 80% to 95% were seen once.

V usage is TRBV4-1 and J usage is TRBJ2-3, with no clear D. The source is a man aged 45-65 years with COVID-19, enrolled during active disease. The sequenced sample was peripheral blood. The CDR3 DNA follows: TGCGCCAGCAGCCAGAGTCTCTCCACAGATACGCAGTATTTT. Encoded protein: CASSQSLSTDTQYF.